This entry describes one TCR beta chain. Its binding antigen is unknown. Base quality data are lacking; no much larger clone is found one base away. From the germline V gene (reference sequence), CDR1 is LNHDA and CDR2 is SQIVND. The CDR3 runs 16 residues from the cysteine to the phenylalanine. Only the CDR3 region is kept as DNA, spanning 48 bases read in frame from base 1. V is pruned by 5 bases and J by 4 bases, leaving 11 bases of the junction without a gene match. Unstimulated Tregs (CD4+CD25+CD127-), CD4+ non-Tregs (CD4+CD25-), CD4 and CD8 cells were FACS-sorted from thawed PBMCs. Prior to Treg sorting, thawed PBMCs were rested overnight at 37 degrees C with roughly 200 IU/ml IL-2. Blood from healthy controls was obtained either from healthy volunteers or as purchased buffy coats. Healthy control blood was processed by Ficoll density gradient to PBMCs and cryopreserved; patient PBMCs were collected before and after transplant.

Genomic DNA was extracted from sorted cells with the QIAGEN DNeasy Blood and Tissue Kit for TCRbeta CDR3 sequencing. High-throughput TCRbeta CDR3 sequencing was carried out commercially through immunoSEQ, with PCR amplification with bias correction and internal controls included. As for the authors' bioinformatics: Unique productive TCRbeta sequences were defined by CDR3 nucleotide sequence where primers matched, otherwise by CDR3 amino acid sequence with Vbeta and Jbeta genes. To correct for sorting error, sequences found in more than one sorted population at a frequency ratio of 2:1 or less were discarded, and the remaining shared sequences were assigned to the population with the higher frequency. Sequences were defined as donor-reactive when expanded at least 5-fold in CFSE-low cells versus unstimulated cells and present at a frequency of at least 0.01% in CFSE-low cells. Jensen-Shannon divergence, calculated on the top 100 TCRbeta sequences ranked by frequency, was used to quantify repertoire divergence. For samples with multiple sequencing runs, sorting error was corrected in each run separately before the runs were combined. This is the immuneACCESS table as TCRdb keeps it, with only in-frame sequences that have V and J called. A part of the clones is gone; compared with another copy, unresolved V genes explain less than half, and the rest is unexplained. V and J calls and clone size follow that table, whereas D and trimming were derived from the DNA. Recorded for this sample are 46,000 or so clones; under 95% of them occurred a single time. About 0.7% of the sample is held by the ten biggest clonotypes.

This sample stems from a study of Tregs in tolerant kidney transplant recipients (dated by TCRdb to about 2019). For context, the study as a whole: The study applied TCRbeta sequencing to find donor-specific regulatory T cells before combined kidney and bone marrow transplantation and then followed those same cells after transplant. In a few healthy controls, several methods of expanding Tregs specific for an allogeneic donor were compared by TCRbeta repertoire sequencing. Study-wide conclusions, independent of this receptor: Biological reproducibility was not directly assessed, although technical replication error appeared to be minimal. The most biologically relevant and donor-specific TCRbeta repertoire appeared to be identified by expanding Tregs with activated donor B cells. Because only a small number of patients were included, the study had limitations, and the results will need to be validated in larger populations as well as under other immunosuppression protocols.

The TCR sequence derives from a human donor in good health. Sequencing used Tregs from blood. The chain couples TRBV19 to TRBJ1-5, with 7 middle bases fitting TRBD1. The nucleotide sequence reads TGTGCCAGTAGTTCCCTCAGACAGGGAGTTAATCAGCCCCAGCATTTT. Its product reads: CASSSLRQGVNQPQHF. With the rest looked up from the reference TRBV19 and TRBJ1-5 genes rather than sequenced, the full variable domain is DGGITQSPKYLFRKEGQNVTLSCEQNLNHDAMYWYRQDPGQGLRLIYYSQIVNDFQKGDIAEGYSVSREKKESFPLTVTSAQKNPTAFYLCASSSLRQGVNQPQHFGDGTRLSIL.